This entry describes one T cell receptor beta chain. Its cognate antigen has yet to be identified. Base quality data are lacking; no much larger clone is found one base away. From its cysteine to its phenylalanine, the CDR3 spans 14 amino acids. The sequence is cut down to CDR3 DNA, 42 bases in frame from base 1. Taken from the germline V gene, the CDR1 and CDR2 loops are MNHEY and SVGAGI. The germline V end is reduced by 5 bases and the J end by 0 bases; junction bases left unmatched: 4. This specimen comes from a study of T cell responses to AZD1222 COVID-19 vaccine (dated by TCRdb to the early 2020s). The study in broad terms: AZD1222 recipients with second doses at about 4 weeks or about 12 weeks were pooled, because spike-specific TCR depth and breadth did not differ between schedules. TCR sequencing covered roughly 230 trial participants: approximately 200 given two doses of AZD1222 and about 26 given two doses of MenACWY control vaccine. Trial participants were enrolled by age into subgroups of 18-55, 56-69 and 70-plus years, and around 150, 28 and 57 TCR-sequenced participants, respectively, were included in these subgroups.

Findings and caveats that apply to the study as a whole: The 56-69-year group was small, and its depth increase did not reach significance, likely because of low power. Conclusions about previously exposed vaccinees are limited, since just a handful of AZD1222 recipients were seropositive for SARS-CoV-2 at baseline. A significant rise in spike-specific TCR breadth and depth was observed after two AZD1222 doses relative to day 0 and relative to MenACWY recipients. The vaccine-associated CD4 TCRs covered the entire spike protein, and the dominant responses fell in regions 160-218 and 743-854. Epitopes outside the regions mutated in the B.1.351 and B.1.1.7 variants were reportedly recognized by nearly half of the unique spike-specific TCRs. Participants were mostly white British, with more females than males. The authors suggested clonal diversity may have been underestimated. Because no samples from the day 14 peak response were available, repertoires could be characterized only after the peak T cell response.

The CDR3 regions of human TCRbeta chains were subjected to immunosequencing. The authors processed their data as follows. Repertoire TCRs were checked for matches against a reference library of SARS-CoV-2-specific TCRs that had been generated using the MIRA antigen-specificity platform. Breadth was defined as the fraction of unique TCRs that were SARS-CoV-2-associated, and depth was defined as the fraction of total T cells that were SARS-CoV-2-associated. Using the MIRA data, every spike-specific TCR was mapped to the spike region that the TCR reacted to and assigned to either a CD4 or a CD8 class. Log10-transformed breadth and depth values were compared by one-way ANOVA with Sidak's multiple comparisons tests. Held by TCRdb, this immuneACCESS table contains in-frame sequences only and omits some clones. Under half of the omission traces to an unresolved V gene where checked; the cause of the rest is unknown. V and J calls and clone size are given by that table; D and trimming were obtained from the DNA. Counted in this sample were about 160,000 clones; more than 70% of them appeared once. The ten biggest clones cover more than 5.5% of the sample.

This specimen's time point label, per the study, means: baseline before first vaccination. Vaccinee samples came from UK trials COV001 and COV002, including a single-blind randomized controlled phase 2/3 trial of AZD1222 (ChAdOx1 nCoV-19) in healthy adults. For TCRbeta chain sequencing, PBMC samples were collected from trial participants at day 0 and at day 28 after the second dose. The sequencing used peripheral blood, collected on day 0 of AZD1222 vaccination. The sequence derives from an adult in good health. In this chain, TRBV6-5 is recombined with TRBJ2-7, and 7 junctional nucleotides match TRBD1. The bases are TGTGCCAGCAGTACAGGGGCGGGCTCCTACGAGCAGTACTTC. This encodes CASSTGAGSYEQYF.